This TCR beta chain emerged from a study of CD8 T cells in ankylosing spondylitis. Study findings and constraints: The study looked at matched synovial fluid samples from ankylosing spondylitis patients. Disease-linked clones were reported to be significantly enriched there.

This clonotype has a handful of counts. Its antigen is currently unknown. TCRdb reprocessed the 5' RACE reads via MiXCR and lists one record per CDR3 protein. This table holds some 290,000 distinct CDR3 sequences, around 19% found once. The CDR3 has 11 residues. The V gene lost 5 bases and the J gene lost 4 bases, with 8 bases spanning the gap. Germline CDR1 is DFQATT and CDR2 is SNEGSKA (reference sequence). This sequence joins TRBV20-1 and TRBJ1-2; D gene uncertain. This TCR derives from a male donor with ankylosing spondylitis or in good health (not recorded which). The sequenced sample was blood, either unsorted or a sorted T cell fraction (not recorded which). CDR3 sequence (DNA): TGCAGTGCTCCCTTGGTCTATGGCTACACCTTC. Protein sequence: CSAPLVYGYTF.